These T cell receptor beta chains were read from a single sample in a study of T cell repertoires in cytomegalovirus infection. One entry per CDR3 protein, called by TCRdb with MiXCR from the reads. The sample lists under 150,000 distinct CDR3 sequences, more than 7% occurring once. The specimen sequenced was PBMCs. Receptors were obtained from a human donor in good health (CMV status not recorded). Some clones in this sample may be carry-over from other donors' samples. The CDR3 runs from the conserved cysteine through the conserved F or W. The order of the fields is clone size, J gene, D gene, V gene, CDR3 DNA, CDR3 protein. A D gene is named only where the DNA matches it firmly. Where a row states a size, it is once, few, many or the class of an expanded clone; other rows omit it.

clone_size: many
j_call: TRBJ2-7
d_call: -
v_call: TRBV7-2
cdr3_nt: TGTGCCAGCAGCTTAGTGGTAGGTCACTACGAGCAGTACTTC
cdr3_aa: CASSLVVGHYEQYF

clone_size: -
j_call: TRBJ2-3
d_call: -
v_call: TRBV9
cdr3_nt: TGTGCCAGCAGCGTAGCTTGGGGCGCAGATACGCAGTATTTT
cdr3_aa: CASSVAWGADTQYF

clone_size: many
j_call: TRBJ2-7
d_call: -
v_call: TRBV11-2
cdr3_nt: TGTGCCAGCAGCTTCAACGGGGTTACCTACGAGCAGTACTTC
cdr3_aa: CASSFNGVTYEQYF

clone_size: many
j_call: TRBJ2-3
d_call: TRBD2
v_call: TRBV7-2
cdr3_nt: TGTGCCAGCAGCTTAGGCGGGGGGGCCCCAGATACGCAGTATTTT
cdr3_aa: CASSLGGGAPDTQYF

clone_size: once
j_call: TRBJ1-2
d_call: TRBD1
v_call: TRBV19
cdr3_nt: TGTGCCAGTAGTATTTGGTCAGGGGGCCAGGATGGCTACACCTTC
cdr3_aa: CASSIWSGGQDGYTF

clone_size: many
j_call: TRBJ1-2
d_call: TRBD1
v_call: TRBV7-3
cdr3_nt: TGTGCCAGCAGCTTCGACAGGGTACTTGGCTACACCTTC
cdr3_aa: CASSFDRVLGYTF

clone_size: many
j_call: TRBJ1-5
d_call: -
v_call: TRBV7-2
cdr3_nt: TGTGCCAGCAGCCAGAGACAGAGCAGCAATCAGCCCCAGCATTTT
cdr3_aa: CASSQRQSSNQPQHF

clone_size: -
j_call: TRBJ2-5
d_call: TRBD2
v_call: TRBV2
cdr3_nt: TGTGCCAGCAGTTCTTCCGGACTAGCGGGGATGGGCGAGACCCAGTACTTC
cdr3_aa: CASSSSGLAGMGETQYF

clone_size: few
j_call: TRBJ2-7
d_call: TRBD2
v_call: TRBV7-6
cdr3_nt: TGTGCCAGCAGTTCCACTAGCGGCTACGAGCAGTACTTC
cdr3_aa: CASSSTSGYEQYF

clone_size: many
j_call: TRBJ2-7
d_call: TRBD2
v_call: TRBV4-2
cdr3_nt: TGTGCCAGCAGCCAAGAGGGCGGGGGTCTGTACGAGCAGTACTTC
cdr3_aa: CASSQEGGGLYEQYF

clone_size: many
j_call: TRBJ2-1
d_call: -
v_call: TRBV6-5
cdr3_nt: TGTGCCAGCATCGGGCGGGGTCTCTCTGATGAGCAGTTCTTC
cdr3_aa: CASIGRGLSDEQFF

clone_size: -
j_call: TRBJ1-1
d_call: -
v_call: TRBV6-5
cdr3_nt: TGTGCCAGCAGTTACAGGGGGATTCAAGCTTTCTTT
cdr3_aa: CASSYRGIQAFF

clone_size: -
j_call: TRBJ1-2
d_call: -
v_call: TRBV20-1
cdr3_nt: TGCAGTGCTAGAGACCTCGACCATGGCTACACCTTC
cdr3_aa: CSARDLDHGYTF

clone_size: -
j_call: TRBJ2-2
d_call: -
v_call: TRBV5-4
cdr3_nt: TGTGCCACCCGCCGGGGAGCCGGGGAGCTGTTTTTT
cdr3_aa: CATRRGAGELFF

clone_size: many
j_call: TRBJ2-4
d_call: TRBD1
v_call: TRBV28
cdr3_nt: TGTGCCAGCAGTTCCGACAGGGCCCTTAGGGACATTCAGTACTTC
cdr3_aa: CASSSDRALRDIQYF

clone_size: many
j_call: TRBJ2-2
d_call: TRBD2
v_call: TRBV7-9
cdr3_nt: TGTGCCAGCAGCTTAGCTAGCGGGACTCGGAACACCGGGGAGCTGTTTTTT
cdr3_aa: CASSLASGTRNTGELFF

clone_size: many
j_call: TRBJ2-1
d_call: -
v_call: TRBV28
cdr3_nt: TGTGCCAGCAGTTCCCCCGGGATAGGGAAAACTTACAATGAGCAGTTCTTC
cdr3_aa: CASSSPGIGKTYNEQFF

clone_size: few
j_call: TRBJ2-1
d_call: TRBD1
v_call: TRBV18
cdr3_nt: TGTGCCAGCTCAGGGACAGGGATACGTGAGCAGTTCTTC
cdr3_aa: CASSGTGIREQFF

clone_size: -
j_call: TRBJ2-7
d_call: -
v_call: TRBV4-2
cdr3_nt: TGTGCCAGCAGCCAAGATTTACTGGCGTACGAGCAGTACTTC
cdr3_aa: CASSQDLLAYEQYF

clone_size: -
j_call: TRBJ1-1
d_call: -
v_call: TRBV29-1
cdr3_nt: TGCAGCGTTCTGACAATTATGAACACTGAAGCTTTCTTT
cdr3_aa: CSVLTIMNTEAFF

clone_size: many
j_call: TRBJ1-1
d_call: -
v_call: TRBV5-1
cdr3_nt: TGCGCCAGCGGGGAAGGACGGAACACTGAAGCTTTCTTT
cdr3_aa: CASGEGRNTEAFF

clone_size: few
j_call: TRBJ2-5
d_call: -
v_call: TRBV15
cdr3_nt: TGTGCCACCAGCAGAGATCCAGGGAGCTTGGAGACCCAGTACTTC
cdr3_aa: CATSRDPGSLETQYF

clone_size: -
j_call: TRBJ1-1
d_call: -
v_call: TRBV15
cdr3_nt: TGTGCCACCAGCAGTGCCGAGCCGGATGAAGCTTTCTTT
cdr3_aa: CATSSAEPDEAFF

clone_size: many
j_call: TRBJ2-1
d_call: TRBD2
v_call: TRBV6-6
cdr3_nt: TGTGCCAGCAGTGGGGGACTAGCGGATAACAATGAGCAGTTCTTC
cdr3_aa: CASSGGLADNNEQFF

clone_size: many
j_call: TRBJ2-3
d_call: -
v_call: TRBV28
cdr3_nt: TGTGCCAGCAGCCTCGGAGGGAACCTATATACGCAGTATTTT
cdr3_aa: CASSLGGNLYTQYF

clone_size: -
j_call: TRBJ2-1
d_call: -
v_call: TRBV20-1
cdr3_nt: TGCAGTGCTCCGGACAGCAGCTCCTACAATGAGCAGTTCTTC
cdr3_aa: CSAPDSSSYNEQFF

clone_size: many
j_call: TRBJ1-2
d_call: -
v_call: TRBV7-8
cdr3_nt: TGTGCCAGCAGCTTACCGGGGAGCGGCTACACCTTC
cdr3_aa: CASSLPGSGYTF

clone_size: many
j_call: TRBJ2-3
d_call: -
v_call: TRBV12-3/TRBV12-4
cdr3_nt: TGTGCCAGCACCCCCAGCGGATTCACAGATACGCAGTATTTT
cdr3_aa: CASTPSGFTDTQYF

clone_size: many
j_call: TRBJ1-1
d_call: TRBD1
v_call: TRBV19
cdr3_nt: TGTGCCAGTAGTCCGCCGGACAGGACCTTCAACACTGAAGCTTTCTTT
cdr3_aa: CASSPPDRTFNTEAFF

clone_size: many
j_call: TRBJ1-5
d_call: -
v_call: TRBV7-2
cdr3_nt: TGTGCCAGCAGCCGTCCAGGGACGGGCAATCAGCCCCAGCATTTT
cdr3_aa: CASSRPGTGNQPQHF

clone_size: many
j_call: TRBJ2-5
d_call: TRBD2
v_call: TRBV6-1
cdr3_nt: TGTGCCAGCAGCCGTGGACTAGCGGGGGGAGGAGAGACCCAGTACTTC
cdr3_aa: CASSRGLAGGGETQYF

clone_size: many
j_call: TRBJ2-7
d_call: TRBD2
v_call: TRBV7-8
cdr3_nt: TGTGCCAGCAGCCGTGGCGGGACTATAACCTACGAGCAGTACTTC
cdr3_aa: CASSRGGTITYEQYF

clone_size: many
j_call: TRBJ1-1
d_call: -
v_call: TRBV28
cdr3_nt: TGTGCCAGCACCACACAGGGAGGCCCGAACACTGAAGCTTTCTTT
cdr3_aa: CASTTQGGPNTEAFF

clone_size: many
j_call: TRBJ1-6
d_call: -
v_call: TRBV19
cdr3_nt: TGTGCCAGTAATGCAGGATATAATTCACCCCTCCACTTT
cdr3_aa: CASNAGYNSPLHF

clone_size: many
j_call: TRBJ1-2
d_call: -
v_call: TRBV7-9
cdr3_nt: TGTGCCAGCAGCTCGACTCTAGCTAACTATGGCTACACCTTC
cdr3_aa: CASSSTLANYGYTF

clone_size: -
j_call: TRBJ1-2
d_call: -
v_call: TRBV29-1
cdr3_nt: TGCAGCGTTGACGGGACCGCGTATGGCTACACCTTC
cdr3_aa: CSVDGTAYGYTF

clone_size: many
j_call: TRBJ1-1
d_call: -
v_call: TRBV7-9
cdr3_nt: TGTGCCACAGGGGACGGCACTGAAGCTTTCTTT
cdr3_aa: CATGDGTEAFF

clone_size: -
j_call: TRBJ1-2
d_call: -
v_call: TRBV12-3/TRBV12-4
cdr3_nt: TGTGCCAGCACCAATACCGGGCGGGGGCTCAACTATGGCTACACCTTC
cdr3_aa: CASTNTGRGLNYGYTF

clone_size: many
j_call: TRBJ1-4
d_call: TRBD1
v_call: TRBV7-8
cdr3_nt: TGTGCCAGCAGCTTAGTAGGGGGCCGTGGAAAACTGTTTTTT
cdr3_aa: CASSLVGGRGKLFF

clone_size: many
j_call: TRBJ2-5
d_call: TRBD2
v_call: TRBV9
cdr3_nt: TGTGCCAGCAGCGTAGCGGGGGGCCAAGAGACCCAGTACTTC
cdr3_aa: CASSVAGGQETQYF

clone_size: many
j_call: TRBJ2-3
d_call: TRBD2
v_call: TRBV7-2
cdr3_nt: TGTGCCAGCAGCCGTAGCGGGGGGTCTAGCACAGATACGCAGTATTTT
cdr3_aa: CASSRSGGSSTDTQYF

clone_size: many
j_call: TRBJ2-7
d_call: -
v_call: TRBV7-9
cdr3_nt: TGTGCCAGCAGCTTGGCGGACTTGCCGGACGAGCAGTACTTC
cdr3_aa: CASSLADLPDEQYF

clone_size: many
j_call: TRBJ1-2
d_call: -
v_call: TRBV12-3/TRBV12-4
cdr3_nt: TGTGCCAGCAGTTATAACACTTACAACTATGGCTACACCTTC
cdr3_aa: CASSYNTYNYGYTF

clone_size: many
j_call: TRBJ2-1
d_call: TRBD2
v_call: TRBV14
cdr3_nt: TGTGCCAGCAGCCAAGGTACTAGCGAATACAATGAGCAGTTCTTC
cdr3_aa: CASSQGTSEYNEQFF

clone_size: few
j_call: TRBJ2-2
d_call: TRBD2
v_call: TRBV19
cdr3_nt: TGTGCCACCAATCCTAGCGGGTTTAACACCGGGGAGCTGTTTTTT
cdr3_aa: CATNPSGFNTGELFF

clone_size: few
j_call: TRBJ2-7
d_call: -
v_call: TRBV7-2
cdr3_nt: TGTGCCAGCAGCTTACGACAAGGCCTAGCCTACGAGCAGTACTTC
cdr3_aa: CASSLRQGLAYEQYF

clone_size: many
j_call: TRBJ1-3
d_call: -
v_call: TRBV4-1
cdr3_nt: TGCGCCAGCAGCCCTCAGGAGAGCTCTGGAAACACCATATATTTT
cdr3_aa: CASSPQESSGNTIYF

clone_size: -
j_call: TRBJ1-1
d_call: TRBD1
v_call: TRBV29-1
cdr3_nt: TGCAGCGCCCGACAGGGTTCATCGAACACTGAAGCTTTCTTT
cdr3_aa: CSARQGSSNTEAFF

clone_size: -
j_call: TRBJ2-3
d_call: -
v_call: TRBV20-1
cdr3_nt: TGCAGTGCACCGAAGGGCACAGATACGCAGTATTTT
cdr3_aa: CSAPKGTDTQYF

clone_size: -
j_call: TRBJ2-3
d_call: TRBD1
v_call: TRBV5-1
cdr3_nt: TGCGCCAGCAGCCCGGAGGGACAGGGTAGGAATACGCAGTATTTT
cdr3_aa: CASSPEGQGRNTQYF

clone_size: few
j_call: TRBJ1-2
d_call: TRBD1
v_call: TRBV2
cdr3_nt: TGTGCCGGCGGACGGACGACAGGGGGGGGGGGCTACACCTTC
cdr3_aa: CAGGRTTGGGGYTF

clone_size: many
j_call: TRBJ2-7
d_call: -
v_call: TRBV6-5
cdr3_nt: TGTGCCAGCAGTTACTCCCTCAGGGACAAGTTCTCCTACGAGCAGTACTTC
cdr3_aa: CASSYSLRDKFSYEQYF

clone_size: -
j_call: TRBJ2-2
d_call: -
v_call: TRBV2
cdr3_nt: TGTGCCAGCAAGCTACAGGGGGGGCGCCCCGGGGAGCTGTTTTTT
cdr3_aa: CASKLQGGRPGELFF

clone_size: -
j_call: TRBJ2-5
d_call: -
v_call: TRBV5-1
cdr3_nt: TGCGCCAGCAGCCGCTCAGGGTCTTACCAAGAGACCCAGTACTTC
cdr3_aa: CASSRSGSYQETQYF

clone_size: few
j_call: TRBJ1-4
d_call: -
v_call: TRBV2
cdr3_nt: TGTGCCAGCAGTCGTGGGGGACTGGGGGCTAATGAAAAACTGTTTTTT
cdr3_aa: CASSRGGLGANEKLFF

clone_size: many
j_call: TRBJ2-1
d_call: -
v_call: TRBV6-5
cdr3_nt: TGTGCCAGCCGAACGGGAGACAATGAGCAGTTCTTC
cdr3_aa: CASRTGDNEQFF

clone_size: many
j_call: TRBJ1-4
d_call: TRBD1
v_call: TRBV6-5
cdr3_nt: TGTGCCAGCAGTGATACAGGGGGCTGGAGGGAAAAACTGTTTTTT
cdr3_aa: CASSDTGGWREKLFF

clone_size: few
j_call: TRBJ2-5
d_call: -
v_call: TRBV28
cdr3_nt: TGTGCCAGCAGTTTTGGCGGGAACCAAGAGACCCAGTACTTC
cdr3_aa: CASSFGGNQETQYF

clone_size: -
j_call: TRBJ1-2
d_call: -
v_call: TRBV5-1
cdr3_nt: TGCGCCAGCAGCCGGGACACTAACTATGGCTACACCTTC
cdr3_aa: CASSRDTNYGYTF